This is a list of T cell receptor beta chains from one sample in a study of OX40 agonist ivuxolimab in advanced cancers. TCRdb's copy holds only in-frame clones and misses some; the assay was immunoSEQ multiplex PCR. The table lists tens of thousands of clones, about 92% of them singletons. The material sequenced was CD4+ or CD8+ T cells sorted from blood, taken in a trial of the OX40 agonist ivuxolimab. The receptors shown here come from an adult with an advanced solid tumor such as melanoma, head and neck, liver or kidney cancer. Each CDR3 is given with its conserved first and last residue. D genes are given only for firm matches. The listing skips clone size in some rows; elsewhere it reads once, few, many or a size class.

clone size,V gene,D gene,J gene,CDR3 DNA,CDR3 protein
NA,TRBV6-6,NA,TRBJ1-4,TGTGCCAGCAGGGGCCTGACAAGAACTAATGAAAAACTGTTTTTT,CASRGLTRTNEKLFF
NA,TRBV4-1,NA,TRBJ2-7,TGCGCCAGCAGCCAAGCGGTCAGTATAACCTACGAGCAGTACTTC,CASSQAVSITYEQYF
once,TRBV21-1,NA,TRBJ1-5,TGTGCCAGCACCCCTGGAGGGGTCTATAGCAATCAGCCCCAGCATTTT,CASTPGGVYSNQPQHF
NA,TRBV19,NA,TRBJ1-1,TGTGCCAGTAGTATAGACCAGGGCGTGAACACTGAAGCTTTCTTT,CASSIDQGVNTEAFF
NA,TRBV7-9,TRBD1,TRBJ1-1,TGTGCCAGCAGCCCAACCAGGACAGGGGTCACTGAAGCTTTCTTT,CASSPTRTGVTEAFF
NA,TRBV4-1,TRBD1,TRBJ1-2,TGCGCCAGCAGCCAACGGACAGGATCTAACCTCTATGGCTACACCTTC,CASSQRTGSNLYGYTF
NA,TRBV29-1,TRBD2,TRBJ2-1,TGCAGCGTTGTCTCTAGCGGAGAAAAGCAGTTCTTC,CSVVSSGEKQFF
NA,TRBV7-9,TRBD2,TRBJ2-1,TGTGCCAGCAGCTTAGTGCGGGAGTTGTTCTTC,CASSLVRELFF
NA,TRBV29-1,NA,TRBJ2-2,TGCAGCGGATCGGGGAACGCCGGGGAGCTGTTTTTT,CSGSGNAGELFF
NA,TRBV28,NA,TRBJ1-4,TGTGCCAGCAGGATTGGGGGTAATGAAAAACTGTTTTTT,CASRIGGNEKLFF
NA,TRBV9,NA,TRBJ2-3,TGTGCCAGCAGCGGACGGACTATCACAGATACGCAGTATTTT,CASSGRTITDTQYF
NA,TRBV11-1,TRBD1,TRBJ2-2,TGTGCCAGCAGCGTACAGGGGGCTGAGAACACCGGGGAGCTGTTTTTT,CASSVQGAENTGELFF
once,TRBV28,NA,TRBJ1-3,TGTGCCAGCAGTCTCCCGATCTCTGGAAACACCATATATTTT,CASSLPISGNTIYF
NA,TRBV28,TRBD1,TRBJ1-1,TGTGCCAGCGAGCCTCGACAGGGGACGAACACTGAAGCTTTCTTT,CASEPRQGTNTEAFF
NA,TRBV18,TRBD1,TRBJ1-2,TGTGCCAGCTCCGGGACAGGGAAGGACTATGGCTACACCTTC,CASSGTGKDYGYTF
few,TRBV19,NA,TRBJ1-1,TGTGCCAGTAGTATAGATGGGTCAGAAGAAGCTTTCTTT,CASSIDGSEEAFF
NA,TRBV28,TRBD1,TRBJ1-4,TGTGCCAGCGGAGCGGCAGGGGGCTATGAAAAACTGTTTTTT,CASGAAGGYEKLFF
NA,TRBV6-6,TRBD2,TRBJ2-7,TGTGCCAGCGAGGGGACTAGCTCCTACGAGCAGTACTTC,CASEGTSSYEQYF
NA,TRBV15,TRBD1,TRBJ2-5,TGTGCCACCAGCCCCGACCCGGGACAGGGAAGAGAGACCCAGTACTTC,CATSPDPGQGRETQYF
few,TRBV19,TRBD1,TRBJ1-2,TGTGCCAGTATCCCAACTGACAGGGACTATGGCTACACCTTC,CASIPTDRDYGYTF
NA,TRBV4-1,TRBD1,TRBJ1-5,TGCGCCAGCAGTGACAGGGGGGACAATCAGCCCCAGCATTTT,CASSDRGDNQPQHF
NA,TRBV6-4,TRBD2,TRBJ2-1,TGTGCCAGCAGTGTTCTAGCGGAGAGCTACAATGAGCAGTTCTTC,CASSVLAESYNEQFF
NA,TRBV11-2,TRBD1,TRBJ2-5,TGTGCCAGCAGCTCCACAGGGGGAGAGACCCAGTACTTC,CASSSTGGETQYF
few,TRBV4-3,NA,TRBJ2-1,TGCGCCAGCAGCCAAGATCTTGGAGGGGCCCCCCAAAATGAGCAGTTCTTC,CASSQDLGGAPQNEQFF
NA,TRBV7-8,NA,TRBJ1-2,TGTGCCAGCAGCTTATTGGGATCGACGTCACAGGACCACACCTTC,CASSLLGSTSQDHTF
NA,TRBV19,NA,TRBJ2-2,TGTGCCAGTAGCTTCCGGGCGACCGGGGAGCTGTTTTTT,CASSFRATGELFF
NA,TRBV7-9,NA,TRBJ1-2,TGTGCCAGCAGCTTGAACGTCGTCGACATTTATGGCTACACCTTC,CASSLNVVDIYGYTF
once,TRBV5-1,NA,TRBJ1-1,TGCGCCAGCAGCGTTGGGGGGGGCCGAGGCACTGAAGCTTTCTTT,CASSVGGGRGTEAFF
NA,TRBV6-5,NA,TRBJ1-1,TGTGCCAGCAGCCCTAGTACAGGCGAGGCTGAAGCTTTCTTT,CASSPSTGEAEAFF
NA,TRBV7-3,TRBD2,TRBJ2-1,TGTGCCAGCAGCTCGGGACTAGCGGGGCAGTTCTTC,CASSSGLAGQFF
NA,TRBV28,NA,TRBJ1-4,TGTGCCAGCAGTGTGCCCTCAACTAATGAAAAACTGTTTTTT,CASSVPSTNEKLFF
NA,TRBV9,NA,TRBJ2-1,TGTGCCAGCAGTCCCTCCAAGAATGAGCAGTTCTTC,CASSPSKNEQFF
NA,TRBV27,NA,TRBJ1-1,TGTGCCAGCAGTTTGGTCGGATACACTGAAGCTTTCTTT,CASSLVGYTEAFF
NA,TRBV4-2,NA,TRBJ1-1,TGTGCCAGCAAAGACGGATTGAACACTGAAGCTTTCTTT,CASKDGLNTEAFF
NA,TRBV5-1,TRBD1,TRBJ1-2,TGCGCCAGCAGGACCTCGGGACAGCTCAACTATGGCTACACCTTC,CASRTSGQLNYGYTF
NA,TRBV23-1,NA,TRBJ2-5,TGCGCCAGCAGTCAATCCCAAATGGACAGCCAAGAGACCCAGTACTTC,CASSQSQMDSQETQYF
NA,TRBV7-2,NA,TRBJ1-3,TGTGCCAGCAGCTTGGGGGGGCCTGGAAACACCATATATTTT,CASSLGGPGNTIYF
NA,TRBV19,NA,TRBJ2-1,TGTGCCAGTGCCCTAGGGTCCTACAATGAGCAGTTCTTC,CASALGSYNEQFF
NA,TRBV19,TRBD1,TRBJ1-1,TGTGCCACTATAGACAGGGCTATGAACACTGAAGCTTTCTTT,CATIDRAMNTEAFF
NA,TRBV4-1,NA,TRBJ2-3,TGCGCCAGCAGCCAATTGGGGGTAGATACGCAGTATTTT,CASSQLGVDTQYF
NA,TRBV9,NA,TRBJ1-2,NA,CASSVVSWGTGNF
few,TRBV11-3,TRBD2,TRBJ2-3,TGTGCCAGCAGCTCCCCGGGTACGGCGGGAGTAGCAGATACGCAGTATTTT,CASSSPGTAGVADTQYF
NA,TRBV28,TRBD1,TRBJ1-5,TGTGCCAGCAGTTTAGGACAGGGCAATCAGCCCCAGCATTTT,CASSLGQGNQPQHF
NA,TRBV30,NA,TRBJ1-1,TGTGCCTGGAGTGTACTGGCGAACACTGAAGCTTTCTTT,CAWSVLANTEAFF